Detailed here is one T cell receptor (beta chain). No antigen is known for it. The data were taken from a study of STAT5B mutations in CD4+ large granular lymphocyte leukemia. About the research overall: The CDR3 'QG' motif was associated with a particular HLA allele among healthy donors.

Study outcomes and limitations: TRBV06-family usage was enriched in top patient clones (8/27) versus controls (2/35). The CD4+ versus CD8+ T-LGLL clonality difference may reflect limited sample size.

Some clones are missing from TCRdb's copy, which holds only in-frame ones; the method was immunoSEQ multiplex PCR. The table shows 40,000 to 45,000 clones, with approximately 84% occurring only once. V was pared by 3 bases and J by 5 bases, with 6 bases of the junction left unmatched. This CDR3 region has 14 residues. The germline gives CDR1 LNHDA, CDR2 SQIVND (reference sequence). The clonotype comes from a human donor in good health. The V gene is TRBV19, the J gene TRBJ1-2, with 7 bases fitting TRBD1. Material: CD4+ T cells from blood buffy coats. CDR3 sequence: CASSMTGIPYGYTF. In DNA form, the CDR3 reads TGTGCCAGTAGTATGACAGGGATCCCTTATGGCTACACCTTC.